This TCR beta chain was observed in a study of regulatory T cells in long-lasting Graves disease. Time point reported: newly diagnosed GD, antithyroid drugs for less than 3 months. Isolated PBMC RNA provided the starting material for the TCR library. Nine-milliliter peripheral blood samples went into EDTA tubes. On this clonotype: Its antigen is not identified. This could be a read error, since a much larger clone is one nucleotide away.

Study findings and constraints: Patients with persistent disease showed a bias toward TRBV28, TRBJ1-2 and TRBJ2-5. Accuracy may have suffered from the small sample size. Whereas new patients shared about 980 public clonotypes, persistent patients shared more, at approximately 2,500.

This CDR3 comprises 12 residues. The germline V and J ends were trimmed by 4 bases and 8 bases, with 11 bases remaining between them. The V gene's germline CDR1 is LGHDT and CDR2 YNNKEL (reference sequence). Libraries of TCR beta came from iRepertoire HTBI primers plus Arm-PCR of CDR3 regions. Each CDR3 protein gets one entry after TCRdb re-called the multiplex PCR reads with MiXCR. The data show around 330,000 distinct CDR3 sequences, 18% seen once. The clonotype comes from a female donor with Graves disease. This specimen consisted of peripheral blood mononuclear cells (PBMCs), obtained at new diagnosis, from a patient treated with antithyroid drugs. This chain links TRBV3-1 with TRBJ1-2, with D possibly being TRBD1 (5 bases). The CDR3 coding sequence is TGTGCCAGCAGCCGGACACCCACCGGCTACACCTTC. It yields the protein CASSRTPTGYTF.